These 21 T cell receptor beta chains share one sample of origin, sequenced in a study of control samples from healthy donors and cancer patients. Generated by immunoSEQ multiplex PCR, the TCRdb table keeps only in-frame clones and is missing some. The sample has 230,000 or so clones; around 94% are singletons. The material sequenced was blood. These receptors came from a man aged 45 to 65 in good health.

The chain joins TRBV3-1 (or the pseudogene TRBV3-2) to TRBJ2-1; 9 bases agree with TRBD2. The CDR3 consists of 16 residues. Germline CDR1 and CDR2: LGHDT and YNNKEL (reference sequence). J lost 6 bases, V lost 1 base, and 7 bases had no gene match. For the CDR3, the DNA is TGTGCCAGCAGCCAAGCCTCGCGGGGGGGCCTCAATGAGCAGTTCTTC. The encoded protein is CASSQASRGGLNEQFF.

The CDR3 sequence is CASSSIPAGGQKTGELFF. The CDR3 coding sequence is TGTGCCAGCAGCTCAATTCCGGCGGGGGGGCAGAAGACCGGGGAGCTGTTTTTT. The chain recombines TRBV7-6 with TRBJ2-2, with 9 bases that match TRBD2. Germline CDR1 SGHVS, CDR2 FNYEAQ. The CDR3 is 18 residues long. J gave up 5 bases and V 4 bases, and 14 bases lay outside the gene matches.

The chain has TRBV6-5 and TRBJ1-1; TRBD1 aligns across 7 bases. V dropped 6 bases and J dropped 6; count of bases not matched to a gene: 10. Germline lookup yields CDR1 MNHEY and CDR2 SVGAGI. The length of the CDR3 is 14 residues. The CDR3 nucleotides read TGTGCCAGCAGACCGGGACAGAGCCGGGCTGAAGCTTTCTTT. It codes for CASRPGQSRAEAFF.

V is TRBV27 and J is TRBJ1-5, with 7 nucleotides matching TRBD1. The germline V gene has CDR1 MNHEY and CDR2 SMNVEV (reference sequence). The CDR3 is 12 amino acids. V was pared by 9 bases and J by 2 bases, with 1 base of the junction left unmatched. The CDR3, as DNA: TGTGCCAGTGGACAGGGCAATCAGCCCCAGCATTTT. This gives the protein CASGQGNQPQHF.

This clone has just one count. The chain uses TRBV29-1 and TRBJ2-7; TRBD2 aligns across 7 bases. This CDR3 is 12 amino acids long. With 6 bases clipped from V and 0 bases from J, the junction kept 2 bases outside the gene matches. The germline V gene encodes CDR1 SQVTM and CDR2 ANQGSEA. CDR3 residues: CSVRGVSYEQYF. CDR3 DNA: TGCAGCGTACGGGGGGTCTCCTACGAGCAGTACTTC.

This sequence joins TRBV7-9 and TRBJ2-1; D not resolved. From germline, CDR1 is SEHNR and CDR2 FQNEAQ (reference sequence). Trimming took off 3 bases at V and 6 bases at J, with 9 bases between the two ends. The CDR3 has 13 residues. CDR3: CASSFQEGNEQFF. CDR3 nucleotide sequence: TGTGCCAGCAGCTTCCAGGAAGGCAATGAGCAGTTCTTC. Supplemented by reference TRBV7-9 and TRBJ2-1, the full variable domain reads DTGVSQNPRHKITKRGQNVTFRCDPISEHNRLYWYRQTLGQGPEFLTYFQNEAQLEKSRLLSDRFSAERPKGSFSTLEIQRTEQGDSAMYLCASSFQEGNEQFFGPGTRLTVL.

V usage is TRBV13 and J usage is TRBJ2-1; no clear D gene. V was pared by 5 bases and J by 0 bases, with 29 bases between. CDR3 size: 21 residues. Germline V gene data show CDR1 as PRHDT and CDR2 as FYEKMQ (reference sequence). CDR3 sequence reads: CASSTPRGADQPIPSYNEQFF. The CDR3 bases are TGTGCCAGCAGCACTCCCCGTGGTGCGGACCAACCAATTCCCTCCTACAATGAGCAGTTCTTC.

The genes are TRBV27 and TRBJ1-2; 7 bases fit TRBD1. There are 14 residues in the CDR3. J was trimmed by 6 bases and V by 5 bases; bases with no gene match: 9. Per germline, CDR1 MNHEY and CDR2 SMNVEV (reference sequence). The DNA of the CDR3 is TGTGCCAGCAGTACGTACAGGGGAGAGAATGGCTACACCTTC. Protein product: CASSTYRGENGYTF.

The V gene is TRBV23-1, the J gene TRBJ1-2; D gene ambiguous. TRBV23-1 is assigned to the ORF class and has an uncertain function. With 10 bases removed from V and 10 bases from J, the gap between germline ends came to 10 bases. The CDR3 consists of 9 residues. In DNA form, the CDR3 reads TGCGCCAACGGACGCGACTACACCTTC. Its protein product is CANGRDYTF.

The rearrangement uses TRBV2 and TRBJ1-2, with D perhaps matching TRBD1 (5 bases). CDR3 length equals 13 residues. CDR1 and CDR2 (germline): SNHLY, FYNNEI. With 9 bases removed from V and 5 bases from J, the gap between germline ends came to 16 bases. The CDR3 sequence is CARQGSATYGYTF. CDR3 bases: TGTGCCAGGCAGGGTTCCGCGACTTATGGCTACACCTTC.

The rearrangement uses TRBV12-3 or TRBV12-4 and TRBJ2-3; D is undetermined. The CDR3 length is 11 residues. The V end lost 6 bases, the J end lost 4 bases, and 5 bases lay between the germline ends. Here the CDR3 reads CASSFADTQYF. The CDR3 nucleotides read TGTGCCAGCAGCTTCGCAGATACGCAGTATTTT.

A few counts support this clone. V usage is TRBV10-3 and J usage is TRBJ1-6; 8 nucleotides line up with TRBD1. CDR1 and CDR2 from the germline V gene are ENHRY and SYGVKD. The J segment lost 7 bases and the V segment lost 4 bases, leaving 18 bases of the junction unmatched. The CDR3 runs to 19 residues. Here the CDR3 DNA reads TGTGCCATCAGTGGAACCGGGACAGGCCTGTTAGGGGCGAATTCACCCCTCCACTTT. It yields the protein CAISGTGTGLLGANSPLHF.

V usage is TRBV28 and J usage is TRBJ1-2, with D perhaps TRBD1 (6 bases). The CDR3 totals 16 residues. V lost 2 bases, J lost 3 bases, and 16 bases lay in between. Germline CDR1 and CDR2: MDHEN and SYDVKM. The CDR3 bases are TGTGCCAGCAGTTTACCGACAGGCTTTACCCACTATGGCTACACCTTC. It is translated as CASSLPTGFTHYGYTF.

This chain connects TRBV7-2 to TRBJ2-7, with a possible D match to TRBD1 (6 bases). Between the trimmed V and J ends, which lost 2 bases and 7 bases, there was a span of 15 bases. The germline CDR1 and CDR2 sequences are SGHTA and FQGNSA. The CDR3 runs to 14 residues. The DNA of the CDR3 is TGTGCCAGCAGCTTATTACAGGGAATAGGGGAGCAGTACTTC. The encoded protein is CASSLLQGIGEQYF.

The chain combines TRBV29-1 with TRBJ2-7; D gene unclear. V was trimmed by 7 bases and J by 9 bases, leaving 13 bases between them. CDR1 and CDR2 (germline): SQVTM, ANQGSEA. This CDR3 is built from 10 residues. CDR3 DNA sequence: TGCAGCGCCTTGGTAGTTTGGCAGTACTTC. This sequence encodes CSALVVWQYF.

V usage is TRBV28 and J usage is TRBJ1-2, with D possibly being TRBD1 (6 bases). Germline V gene lookup returns CDR1 MDHEN and CDR2 SYDVKM. Trimming took 4 bases from V and 4 from J, leaving 13 bases between them. The CDR3 length is 14 residues. The CDR3 region is CASSSQGLGYGYTF. DNA of the CDR3: TGTGCCAGCAGTTCCCAGGGGTTAGGCTATGGCTACACCTTC.

The chain joins TRBV24-1 to TRBJ2-3; D uncertain. CDR1 and CDR2 (germline): KGHDR, SFDVKD. V gave up 10 bases and J gave up 1 base, with 11 bases separating them. The CDR3 loop spans 13 amino acids. The CDR3 DNA reads as TGTGCCACGGCCGTGAGCGGCACAGATACGCAGTATTTT. Translating it yields CATAVSGTDTQYF.

This sequence joins TRBV7-3 and TRBJ2-3, with D unclear. The length of the CDR3 is 15 residues. Germline lookup yields CDR1 SGHTA and CDR2 FQGTGA. The ends were cut back, 1 base at V and 2 bases at J, with 10 bases in the middle. CDR3 sequence (DNA): TGTGCCAGCAGCTTAAGACCAACCCCCACAGATACGCAGTATTTT. Residues: CASSLRPTPTDTQYF.

The chain links TRBV5-8 to TRBJ2-1; maybe TRBD2 (5 bases). V dropped 0 bases and J dropped 2 bases, with 9 bases sitting between them. This CDR3 spans 15 amino acids. CDR1 SGHTS and CDR2 YDEGEE come from the germline V gene. The CDR3: CASSLGRSPYNEQFF. CDR3 nucleotides: TGTGCCAGCAGCTTGGGGAGGTCACCCTACAATGAGCAGTTCTTC.

The CDR3 loop reads CASSRVLNTGELFF. For the CDR3, the DNA is TGTGCCAGCAGCAGGGTCCTGAACACCGGGGAGCTGTTTTTT. This rearrangement joins TRBV5-6 to TRBJ2-2, with D hard to call. CDR1 SGHDT and CDR2 YYEEEE come from the germline V gene. This CDR3 has 14 residues. The V end lost 4 bases, the J end lost 1 base, and 8 bases lay between the germline ends.

This clone came up a few times. The CDR3 loop is CASSLAGRGKYF. The DNA of the CDR3 is TGTGCCAGCAGCCTTGCCGGACGGGGAAAGTACTTC. The chain links TRBV5-6 to TRBJ2-5, with a tentative D call TRBD2 (5 bases). The CDR3 is 12 amino acids. Germline V gene data show CDR1 as SGHDT and CDR2 as YYEEEE. V dropped 4 bases and J dropped 12 bases, with 16 bases sitting between them.